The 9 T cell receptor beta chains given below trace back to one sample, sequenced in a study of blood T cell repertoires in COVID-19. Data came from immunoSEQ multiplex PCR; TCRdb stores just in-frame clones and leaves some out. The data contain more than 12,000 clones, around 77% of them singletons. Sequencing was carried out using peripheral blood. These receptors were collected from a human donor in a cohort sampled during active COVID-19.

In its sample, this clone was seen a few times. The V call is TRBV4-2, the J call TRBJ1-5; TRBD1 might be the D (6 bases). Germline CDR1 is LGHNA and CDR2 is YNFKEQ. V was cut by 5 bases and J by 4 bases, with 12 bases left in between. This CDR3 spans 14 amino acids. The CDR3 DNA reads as TGTGCCAGCAGCTCCGGGACACCAAATCAGCCCCAGCATTTT. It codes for CASSSGTPNQPQHF.

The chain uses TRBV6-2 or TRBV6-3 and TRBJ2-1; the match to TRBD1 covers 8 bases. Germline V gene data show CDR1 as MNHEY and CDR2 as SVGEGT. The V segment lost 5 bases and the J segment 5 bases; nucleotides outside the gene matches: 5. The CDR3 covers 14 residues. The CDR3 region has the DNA TGTGCCAGCAGTCCATACAGGGGGGACAATGAGCAGTTCTTC. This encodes CASSPYRGDNEQFF.

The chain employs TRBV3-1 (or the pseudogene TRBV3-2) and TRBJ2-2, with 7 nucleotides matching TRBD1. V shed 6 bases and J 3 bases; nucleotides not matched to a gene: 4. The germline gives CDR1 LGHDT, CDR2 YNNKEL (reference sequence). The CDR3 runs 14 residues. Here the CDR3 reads CASRQGPYTGELFF. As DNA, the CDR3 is TGTGCCAGCAGACAGGGGCCCTACACCGGGGAGCTGTTTTTT.

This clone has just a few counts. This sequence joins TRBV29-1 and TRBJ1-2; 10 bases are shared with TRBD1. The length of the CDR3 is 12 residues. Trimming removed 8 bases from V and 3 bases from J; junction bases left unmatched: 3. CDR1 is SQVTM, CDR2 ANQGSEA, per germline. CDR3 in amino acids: CSTGTGDYGYTF. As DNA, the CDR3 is TGCAGCACCGGGACAGGGGACTATGGCTACACCTTC.

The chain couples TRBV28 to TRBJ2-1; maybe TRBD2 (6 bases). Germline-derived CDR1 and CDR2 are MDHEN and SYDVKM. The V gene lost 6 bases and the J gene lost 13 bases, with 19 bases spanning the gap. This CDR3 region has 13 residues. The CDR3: CASSPRLSGFQFF. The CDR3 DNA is TGTGCCAGCAGCCCTCGACTTAGCGGATTTCAGTTCTTC.

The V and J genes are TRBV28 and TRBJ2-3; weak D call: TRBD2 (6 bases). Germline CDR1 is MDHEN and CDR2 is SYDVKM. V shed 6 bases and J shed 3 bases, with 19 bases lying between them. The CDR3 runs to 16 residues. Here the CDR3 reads CASRPPEGIGTDTQYF. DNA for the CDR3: TGTGCCAGCAGGCCCCCGGAGGGGATTGGTACAGATACGCAGTATTTT.

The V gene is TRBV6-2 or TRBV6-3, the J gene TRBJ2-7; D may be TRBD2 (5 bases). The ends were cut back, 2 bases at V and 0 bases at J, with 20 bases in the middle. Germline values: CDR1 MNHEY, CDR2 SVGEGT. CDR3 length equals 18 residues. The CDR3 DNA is TGTGCCAGCAGTTACCTCGTTAGAGGGATTCAGGACTCCTACGAGCAGTACTTC. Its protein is CASSYLVRGIQDSYEQYF.

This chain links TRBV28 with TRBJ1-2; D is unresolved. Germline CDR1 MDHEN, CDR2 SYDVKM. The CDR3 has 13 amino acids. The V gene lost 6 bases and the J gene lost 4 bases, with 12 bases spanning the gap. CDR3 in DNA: TGTGCCAGCAGCCCCGTGCAGTTCTATGGCTACACCTTC. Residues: CASSPVQFYGYTF.

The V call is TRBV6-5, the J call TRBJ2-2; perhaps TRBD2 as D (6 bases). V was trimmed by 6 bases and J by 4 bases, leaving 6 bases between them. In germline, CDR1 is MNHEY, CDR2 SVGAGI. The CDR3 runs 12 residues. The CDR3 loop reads CASRGGTGELFF. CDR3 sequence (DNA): TGTGCCAGCAGGGGGGGCACCGGGGAGCTGTTTTTT.